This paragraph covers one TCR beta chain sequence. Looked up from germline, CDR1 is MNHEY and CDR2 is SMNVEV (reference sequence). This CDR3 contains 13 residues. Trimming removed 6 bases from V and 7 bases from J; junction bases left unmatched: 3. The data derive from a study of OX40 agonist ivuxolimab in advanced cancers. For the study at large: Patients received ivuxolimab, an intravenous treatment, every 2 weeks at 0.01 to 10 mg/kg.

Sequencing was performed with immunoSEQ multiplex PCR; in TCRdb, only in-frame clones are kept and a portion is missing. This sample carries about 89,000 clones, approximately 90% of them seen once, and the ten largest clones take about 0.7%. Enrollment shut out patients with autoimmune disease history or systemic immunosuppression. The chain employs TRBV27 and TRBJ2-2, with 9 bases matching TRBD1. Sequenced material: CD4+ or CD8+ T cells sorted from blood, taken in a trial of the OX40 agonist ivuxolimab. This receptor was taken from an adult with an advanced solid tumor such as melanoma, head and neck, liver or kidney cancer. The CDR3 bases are TGTGCCAGCAGAACAGGGGGCATCGGGGAGCTGTTTTTT. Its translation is CASRTGGIGELFF.